Detailed here is one T cell receptor beta chain. The assay was immunoSEQ multiplex PCR, and TCRdb's table has in-frame clones only and misses some. The data contain a few hundred thousand clones, around nine tenths of them seen just once; the ten biggest clones take up around 9.5%. The data originate from a study of blood T cell repertoires in COVID-19. Germline CDR1 and CDR2: SGHTA and FQGNSA. This CDR3 has 15 amino acids. Between the trimmed V and J ends, which lost 5 bases and 2 bases, there was a span of 15 bases. This TCR was recovered from a middle-aged man who had recovered from COVID-19. The chain is built from TRBV7-2 and TRBJ2-5; tentative D call: TRBD1 (6 bases). Sequencing was performed on peripheral blood. CDR3 in amino acids: CASSRLPGQQETQYF. The CDR3 nucleotides read TGTGCCAGCAGCCGCCTCCCTGGACAGCAAGAGACCCAGTACTTC. Together with reference TRBV7-2 and TRBJ2-5, the CDR3 gives the full variable domain: GAGVSQSPSNKVTEKGKDVELRCDPISGHTALYWYRQSLGQGLEFLIYFQGNSAPDKSGLPSDRFSAERTGGSVSTLTIQRTQQEDSAVYLCASSRLPGQQETQYFGPGTRLLVL.